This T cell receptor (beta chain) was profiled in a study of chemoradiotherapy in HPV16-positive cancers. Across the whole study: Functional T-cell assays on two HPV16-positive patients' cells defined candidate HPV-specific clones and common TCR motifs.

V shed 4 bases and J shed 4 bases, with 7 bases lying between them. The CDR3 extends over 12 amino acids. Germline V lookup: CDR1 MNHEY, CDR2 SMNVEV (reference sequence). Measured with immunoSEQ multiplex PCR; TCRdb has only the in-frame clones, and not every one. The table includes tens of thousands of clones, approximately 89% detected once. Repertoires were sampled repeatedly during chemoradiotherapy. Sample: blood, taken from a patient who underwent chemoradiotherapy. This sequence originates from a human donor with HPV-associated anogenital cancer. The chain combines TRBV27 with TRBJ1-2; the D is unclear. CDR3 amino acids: CASSSSGYGYTF. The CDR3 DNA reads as TGTGCCAGCAGTTCGTCTGGCTATGGCTACACCTTC.